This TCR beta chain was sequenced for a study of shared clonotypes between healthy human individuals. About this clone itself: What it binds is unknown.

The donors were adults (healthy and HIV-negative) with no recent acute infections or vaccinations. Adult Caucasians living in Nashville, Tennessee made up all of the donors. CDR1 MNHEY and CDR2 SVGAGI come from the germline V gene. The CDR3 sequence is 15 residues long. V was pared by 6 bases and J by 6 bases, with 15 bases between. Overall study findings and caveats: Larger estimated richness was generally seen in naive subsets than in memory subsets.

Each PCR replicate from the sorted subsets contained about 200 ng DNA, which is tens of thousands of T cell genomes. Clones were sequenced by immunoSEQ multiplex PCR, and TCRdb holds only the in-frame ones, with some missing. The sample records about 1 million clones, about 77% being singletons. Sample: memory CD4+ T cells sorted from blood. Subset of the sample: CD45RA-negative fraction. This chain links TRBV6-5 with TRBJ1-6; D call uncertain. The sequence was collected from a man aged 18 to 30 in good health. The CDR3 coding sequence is TGTGCCAGCAGGCCCGGGGAGGGAGGTAATTCACCCCTCCACTTT. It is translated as CASRPGEGGNSPLHF.